One sample yielded the 32 T cell receptor beta chains listed below, sequenced in a study of T cells in narcolepsy. Clones were sequenced by immunoSEQ multiplex PCR, and TCRdb holds only the in-frame ones, with some missing. This table has under 35,000 clones, about nine tenths appearing once. What was sequenced was CD45RA- memory CD4+ T cells from PBMCs. The receptors originated from a human donor with narcolepsy.

V is TRBV2 and J is TRBJ2-5, with D possibly TRBD1 on 6 matching bases. This CDR3 is built from 15 residues. The V gene lost 0 bases and the J gene lost 2 bases, with 10 bases spanning the gap. The germline V gene encodes CDR1 SNHLY and CDR2 FYNNEI. CDR3 protein: CASSEAGRGQETQYF. The CDR3 DNA reads TGTGCCAGCAGTGAAGCCGGCAGGGGACAAGAGACCCAGTACTTC.

DNA for the CDR3: TGTGCCAGCAGTTCAGCAAGGGGCCCCAATCAGCCCCAGCATTTT. It specifies CASSSARGPNQPQHF. V and J are TRBV28 and TRBJ1-5, with D possibly matching TRBD1 (5 bases). V lost 4 bases and J lost 3, with 13 bases in between. Per the germline V gene, CDR1 is MDHEN and CDR2 is SYDVKM. The CDR3 length is 15 residues.

The V and J genes are TRBV5-1 and TRBJ2-7, with 9 bases lining up with TRBD1. This CDR3 is 14 amino acids long. CDR1 SGHRS and CDR2 YFSETQ come from the germline V gene. V was pared by 4 bases and J by 6 bases, with 8 bases of the junction left unmatched. CDR3 loop: CASSIGTGLAEQYF. In DNA, the CDR3 is TGCGCCAGCAGCATCGGGACAGGGTTAGCCGAGCAGTACTTC.

This clone was recorded only once. The chain uses TRBV5-1 and TRBJ1-3, with a tentative D call TRBD1 (6 bases). The CDR3 contains 17 residues. Per the germline V gene, CDR1 is SGHRS and CDR2 is YFSETQ. The V and J ends lost 0 bases and 0 bases respectively, with 13 bases between them. The CDR3 DNA is TGCGCCAGCAGCTTGGAGGGGGGGCCTTACTCTGGAAACACCATATATTTT. Translation gives CASSLEGGPYSGNTIYF.

V gene TRBV20-1 combines with J gene TRBJ2-3; D not certain. The germline V gene encodes CDR1 DFQATT and CDR2 SNEGSKA (reference sequence). The V end was cut by 6 bases, the J end by 2 bases, with 6 bases between. The CDR3 length is 11 residues. Written as DNA, the CDR3 is TGCAGTGCCCCCCTCACAGATACGCAGTATTTT. This translates into CSAPLTDTQYF.

The chain employs TRBV28 and TRBJ2-4; no reliable D call. Germline-derived CDR1 and CDR2 are MDHEN and SYDVKM. The CDR3 extends over 11 amino acids. V dropped 5 bases and J dropped 7 bases, with 6 bases sitting between them. Here the CDR3 DNA reads TGTGCCAGCAGTACGAGGAACATTCAGTACTTC. It translates to CASSTRNIQYF. The whole variable domain, remainder taken from reference TRBV28 and TRBJ2-4, is DVKVTQSSRYLVKRTGEKVFLECVQDMDHENMFWYRQDPGLGLRLIYFSYDVKMKEKGDIPEGYSVSREKKERFSLILESASTNQTSMYLCASSTRNIQYFGAGTRLSVL.

The chain carries TRBV5-1 and TRBJ1-2; no reliable D call. V lost 4 bases and J lost 2, with 9 bases in between. In germline, CDR1 is SGHRS, CDR2 YFSETQ. This CDR3 spans 13 amino acids. This chain's CDR3 is CASSGPVNYGYTF. In DNA form, the CDR3 reads TGCGCCAGCAGCGGACCCGTAAACTATGGCTACACCTTC.

The V call is TRBV6-6, the J call TRBJ2-5; no firm D call. Looked up from germline, CDR1 is MNHNY and CDR2 is SVGAGI (reference sequence). The length of the CDR3 is 13 residues. V was clipped by 6 bases and J by 5 bases, with 13 bases between them. Here the CDR3 DNA reads TGTGCCAGCAGCCCCCAAAGTTTGGAGACCCAGTACTTC. This sequence encodes CASSPQSLETQYF.

The chain has TRBV19 and TRBJ2-2, with D unclear. Trimming shortened V by 6 bases and J by 3 bases, and 11 bases separated the two germline ends. This CDR3 has 14 amino acids. CDR1 is LNHDA and CDR2 is SQIVND in the germline V gene (reference sequence). CDR3: CASRIQGDTGELFF. CDR3 coding DNA: TGTGCCAGTAGGATCCAAGGCGACACCGGGGAGCTGTTTTTT. The variable domain in full, completed from reference TRBV19 and TRBJ2-2, reads DGGITQSPKYLFRKEGQNVTLSCEQNLNHDAMYWYRQDPGQGLRLIYYSQIVNDFQKGDIAEGYSVSREKKESFPLTVTSAQKNPTAFYLCASRIQGDTGELFFGEGSRLTVL.

The chain carries TRBV28 and TRBJ2-5; tentatively, D is TRBD1 (5 bases). The CDR3 has 15 amino acids. Trimming took off 2 bases at V and 6 bases at J, with 16 bases between the two ends. CDR1 is MDHEN, CDR2 SYDVKM, per germline. The CDR3 DNA is TGTGCCAGCAGTTTAAGGGGCAATTCTGTGAAGACCCAGTACTTC. Amino acids: CASSLRGNSVKTQYF.

This chain links TRBV27 with TRBJ1-2; tentative D call: TRBD1 (5 bases). The ends were cut back, 2 bases at V and 0 bases at J, with 13 bases in the middle. The V gene's germline CDR1 is MNHEY and CDR2 SMNVEV (reference sequence). The CDR3 sequence is 16 residues long. The CDR3 spells CASSLHGTGANYGYTF. CDR3 DNA sequence: TGTGCCAGCAGTTTACACGGGACCGGAGCTAACTATGGCTACACCTTC.

The chain has TRBV6-1 and TRBJ2-1, with TRBD2 identical over 7 bases. The V gene end was trimmed by 5 bases and the J gene end by 9 bases; junction bases not matched to a gene: 4. This CDR3 contains 12 residues. CDR1 is MNHNS and CDR2 is SASEGT in the germline V gene. CDR3 amino acids: CASSTSVSEQFF. The CDR3 DNA follows: TGTGCCAGCAGTACTAGCGTGTCTGAGCAGTTCTTC.

V gene TRBV5-4 combines with J gene TRBJ2-1, with D perhaps matching TRBD1 or TRBD2 (5 bases each). V was pared by 4 bases and J by 8 bases, with 16 bases between. The CDR3 loop spans 14 amino acids. Germline CDR1 is SGHNT and CDR2 is YYREEE (reference sequence). The DNA for the CDR3 is TGTGCCAGCAGCCGGGACCCGATCGGCGATGAGCAGTTCTTC. It encodes CASSRDPIGDEQFF.

The chain combines TRBV7-2 with TRBJ2-6, with a possible D match to TRBD1 (5 bases). Trimming left V 10 bases short and J 0 bases short, with 13 bases between. Germline CDR1 is SGHTA and CDR2 is FQGNSA. This CDR3 is 15 amino acids long. CDR3 loop: CANYRQSSGANVLTF. CDR3 DNA sequence: TGTGCCAACTACAGACAGTCCTCTGGGGCCAACGTCCTGACTTTC.

V is TRBV28 and J is TRBJ1-6, with a tentative D call TRBD1 (6 bases). CDR1 and CDR2 (germline): MDHEN, SYDVKM. Trimming took off 11 bases at V and 0 bases at J, with 8 bases between the two ends. CDR3 length: 13 residues. CDR3 protein: CAGGGSYNSPLHF. For the CDR3, the DNA is TGTGCCGGAGGGGGCTCCTATAATTCACCCCTCCACTTT.

CDR3 sequence: CASSQVSGSGQFF. In nucleotides, the CDR3 is TGTGCCAGCAGCCAAGTTAGCGGGAGTGGACAGTTCTTC. The chain is built from TRBV4-2 and TRBJ2-1, with 9 bases matching TRBD2. J gave up 13 bases and V 1 base, and 5 bases lay outside the gene matches. The CDR3 is made up of 13 amino acids. Germline CDR1 and CDR2: LGHNA and YNFKEQ.

The chain uses TRBV5-4 and TRBJ2-2; 8 bases fit TRBD2. This CDR3 has 16 amino acids. Germline V gene data show CDR1 as SGHNT and CDR2 as YYREEE (reference sequence). V dropped 4 bases and J dropped 5; count of bases not matched to a gene: 10. CDR3 loop: CASSPKPGGLTGELFF. CDR3 sequence (DNA): TGTGCCAGCAGCCCCAAGCCGGGGGGGCTGACCGGGGAGCTGTTTTTT.

This clone has a single count. The chain is built from TRBV7-9 and TRBJ1-1; 7 nucleotides align to TRBD1. V shed 4 bases, J shed 5 bases, and the junction held 16 bases outside the gene matches. Germline values: CDR1 SEHNR, CDR2 FQNEAQ (reference sequence). This CDR3 has 17 residues. CDR3 sequence (DNA): TGTGCCAGCAGCTCCCTCAGGGGGGCGCGGGTATCTACTGAAGCTTTCTTT. Amino acid sequence: CASSSLRGARVSTEAFF.

Regarding this clone: Within the sample, other DNA sequences also encode this same CDR3. The chain is built from TRBV30 and TRBJ2-3; D possibly uses TRBD1 or TRBD2 (5 bases each). Germline CDR1 and CDR2: GTSNPN and SVGIG (reference sequence). The CDR3 runs to 13 residues. The ends were cut back, 3 bases at V and 3 bases at J, with 10 bases in the middle. The CDR3, as DNA: TGTGCCTGGAGGGAGTGGGGGACAGATACGCAGTATTTT. Translating it yields CAWREWGTDTQYF. The whole variable domain, filled in from reference TRBV30 and TRBJ2-3, reads SQTIHQWPATLVQPVGSPLSLECTVEGTSNPNLYWYRQAAGRGLQLLFYSVGIGQISSEVPQNLSASRPQDRQFILSSKKLLLSDSGFYLCAWREWGTDTQYFGPGTRLTVL.

The chain combines TRBV19 with TRBJ2-2; a weak D match, TRBD2 (6 bases). CDR3 length equals 16 residues. Germline V CDR1 and CDR2: LNHDA, SQIVND (reference sequence). Trimming pared 6 bases from V and 0 bases from J, leaving 14 bases between. CDR3 nucleotides: TGTGCCAGTAGCTTTTCCGGGGGATCGAACACCGGGGAGCTGTTTTTT. It yields the protein CASSFSGGSNTGELFF.

J is TRBJ1-2 and V is TRBV27; TRBD1 might be the D (5 bases). Germline V gene data show CDR1 as MNHEY and CDR2 as SMNVEV (reference sequence). Trimming left V 6 bases short and J 8 bases short, with 19 bases between. The CDR3 covers 14 residues. CDR3: CASSIRPRVGGYTF. The DNA for the CDR3 is TGTGCCAGCAGCATTCGCCCCAGGGTGGGAGGCTACACCTTC.

The chain links TRBV14 to TRBJ2-5; unclear D gene. The CDR3 is 14 residues long. Germline V lookup: CDR1 SGHDN, CDR2 FVKESK. With 1 base removed from V and 7 bases from J, the gap between germline ends came to 13 bases. CDR3 nucleotides: TGTGCCAGCAGCCAAGCTCTGGGTAGAGGGACCCAGTACTTC. Its protein is CASSQALGRGTQYF.

J is TRBJ1-5 and V is TRBV6-6; 7 nucleotides align to TRBD1. The junction had 3 bases not matched to a gene; V was cut back by 5 bases and J by 5 bases. Germline V gene lookup returns CDR1 MNHNY and CDR2 SVGAGI (reference sequence). The CDR3 covers 13 residues. The DNA for the CDR3 is TGTGCCAGCAGTCAGGGGGGGGATCAGCCCCAGCATTTT. It yields the protein CASSQGGDQPQHF.

The rearrangement links TRBV6-5 to TRBJ1-6; 7 nucleotides line up with TRBD1. J gave up 7 bases and V 5 bases, and 8 bases lay outside the gene matches. This CDR3 region has 15 residues. Germline V CDR1 and CDR2: MNHEY, SVGAGI. The DNA for the CDR3 is TGTGCCAGCAGTGTAACAGGGGCGGAAAATTCACCCCTCCACTTT. It specifies CASSVTGAENSPLHF.

This chain uses TRBV7-2 with TRBJ1-2, with TRBD1 identical over 12 bases. The V and J ends lost 3 bases and 7 bases, in that order; junction bases with no gene match: 6. Germline CDR1 reads SGHTA; CDR2 reads FQGNSA. CDR3 length: 15 amino acids. The DNA for the CDR3 is TGTGCCAGCAGCTTGGCCGGGACAGGGGGCGCTGGCTACACCTTC. Its translation: CASSLAGTGGAGYTF.

The chain joins TRBV7-2 to TRBJ2-7, with D tentatively TRBD1 or TRBD2 (5 bases each). The CDR3 covers 13 residues. V was trimmed by 5 bases and J by 2 bases, leaving 10 bases between them. CDR1 and CDR2 from the germline V gene are SGHTA and FQGNSA. In DNA, the CDR3 is TGTGCCAGCAGCGGGCGAGGGGCCTACGAGCAGTACTTC. Residues: CASSGRGAYEQYF.

This CDR3 reads CASQGATTGELFF. As DNA, the CDR3 is TGTGCCAGCCAAGGGGCGACCACCGGGGAGCTGTTTTTT. The chain employs TRBV7-6 and TRBJ2-2, with D maybe TRBD1 (5 bases). CDR1 and CDR2 from the germline V gene are SGHVS and FNYEAQ. The CDR3 length is 13 residues. The V end lost 8 bases, the J end lost 4 bases, and 11 bases lay between the germline ends.

The chain is built from TRBV2 and TRBJ2-3; weak D call: TRBD2 (6 bases). Germline lookup yields CDR1 SNHLY and CDR2 FYNNEI. V lost 10 bases and J 1 base, leaving 30 bases between the germline ends. The CDR3 has 19 amino acids. CDR3 bases: TGTGCCAACGAATTCGACCGGGACTCAAGTCGGGGTGGCACAGATACGCAGTATTTT. Its translation is CANEFDRDSSRGGTDTQYF.

V and J are TRBV2 and TRBJ2-2, with 10 positions matching TRBD2. Germline values: CDR1 SNHLY, CDR2 FYNNEI. Trimming took 2 bases from V and 1 from J; bases not matched to a gene: 7. The CDR3 is 18 residues long. Here the CDR3 DNA reads TGTGCCAGCAGTGAAATCCGGTTAGCGGGGGGGAACACCGGGGAGCTGTTTTTT. It translates to CASSEIRLAGGNTGELFF.

The rearrangement joins TRBV6-1 to TRBJ1-5; 9 nucleotides line up with TRBD1. The trim removed 1 base at V and 3 bases at J, leaving 7 bases unmatched. The CDR3 has 17 amino acids. Germline V gives CDR1 MNHNS, CDR2 SASEGT. This CDR3 is CASSEGNRDRDNQPQHF. The CDR3, as DNA: TGTGCCAGCAGTGAAGGCAACCGGGACAGGGACAATCAGCCCCAGCATTTT.

This sequence joins TRBV6-1 and TRBJ2-3, with unresolved D. Germline V CDR1 and CDR2: MNHNS, SASEGT. V was cut by 1 base and J by 2 bases, with 10 bases left in between. The CDR3 runs 15 residues. CDR3 coding DNA: TGTGCCAGCAGTGAAGACAGTCACCACACAGATACGCAGTATTTT. Translating gives CASSEDSHHTDTQYF.

The DNA of the CDR3 is TGTGCCAGCAGCGTAGCTACCGATTTGAACACTGAAGCTTTCTTT. Translated: CASSVATDLNTEAFF. This sequence joins TRBV9 and TRBJ1-1; D not certain. The V end lost 0 bases, the J end lost 0 bases, and 9 bases lay between the germline ends. Germline V CDR1 and CDR2: SGDLS, YYNGEE. The CDR3 is made up of 15 amino acids.